These 22 T cell receptor beta chains originate from one sample sequenced in a study of T cell responses to AZD1222 COVID-19 vaccine. Sequencing was performed with immunoSEQ multiplex PCR; in TCRdb, only in-frame clones are kept and a portion is missing. This sample yields 100,000 to 150,000 clones, of which 88% are seen a single time; more than 3.5% belongs to the top ten. Sequencing was performed on peripheral blood, taken on day 0 of AZD1222 vaccination. These TCRs come from an adult in good health.

About this clone itself: Germline and junction disagree at one end, which may indicate a read error. V gene TRBV7-7 combines with J gene TRBJ2-5, with D perhaps matching TRBD1 or TRBD2 (5 bases each). Per germline, CDR1 SSHAT and CDR2 FNYEAQ (reference sequence). The CDR3 is 14 residues long. The CDR3 is CASMGPGRQETQYF. The CDR3 DNA sequence: TGTGCTAGCATGGGGCCGGGACGACAAGAGACCCAGTACTTC.

The chain has TRBV6-5 and TRBJ2-4, with D tentatively TRBD1 (6 bases). The CDR3 consists of 13 residues. V dropped 5 bases and J dropped 8 bases, with 13 bases sitting between them. Germline lookup yields CDR1 MNHEY and CDR2 SVGAGI. In nucleotides, the CDR3 is TGTGCCAGCAGTCCCACCAGGGGCCACATTCAGTACTTC. The encoded protein is CASSPTRGHIQYF.

This chain links TRBV20-1 with TRBJ1-1; TRBD1 might be the D (5 bases). This CDR3 region has 15 residues. Germline assignment: CDR1 DFQATT and CDR2 SNEGSKA (reference sequence). V was clipped by 3 bases and J by 3 bases, with 17 bases between them. The CDR3 loop is CSASGAPGGDTEAFF. The CDR3 bases are TGCAGTGCTAGTGGTGCGCCGGGAGGGGACACTGAAGCTTTCTTT.

The J gene is TRBJ1-4, the V gene TRBV5-4, with no clear D. V shed 4 bases and J shed 2 bases, with 9 bases lying between them. Looked up from germline, CDR1 is SGHNT and CDR2 is YYREEE (reference sequence). The CDR3 is 14 residues long. The CDR3: CASSRYGTNEKLFF. The CDR3 DNA is TGTGCCAGCAGCCGGTATGGGACTAATGAAAAACTGTTTTTT.

The chain has TRBV30 and TRBJ1-2; no firm D call. V gave up 6 bases and J gave up 1 base, with 12 bases separating them. This CDR3 comprises 13 residues. The germline V gene encodes CDR1 GTSNPN and CDR2 SVGIG (reference sequence). The CDR3 loop is CACRHWGNYGYTF. CDR3 DNA sequence: TGTGCCTGCCGACATTGGGGTAACTATGGCTACACCTTC.

This chain uses TRBV7-6 with TRBJ2-1; no reliable D call. There are 13 residues in the CDR3. Germline V lookup: CDR1 SGHVS, CDR2 FNYEAQ. Trimming removed 2 bases from V and 7 bases from J, with 9 bases in between. CDR3 amino acids: CASSLSAANEQFF. In DNA form, the CDR3 reads TGTGCCAGCAGCTTATCCGCAGCTAATGAGCAGTTCTTC.

The chain couples TRBV7-2 to TRBJ1-1, with D possibly TRBD1 on 5 matching bases. The CDR3 is 13 residues long. Deletions cut 0 bases from V and 7 bases from J, with 9 bases between. CDR1 is SGHTA, CDR2 FQGNSA, per germline. CDR3 sequence (DNA): TGTGCCAGCAGCTTAGCAGACAGCCTTGAAGCTTTCTTT. As protein: CASSLADSLEAFF.

The chain is built from TRBV5-1 and TRBJ1-2, with TRBD1 matching over 7 bases. The CDR3 is 15 residues long. Germline V lookup: CDR1 SGHRS, CDR2 YFSETQ. The trim removed 0 bases at V and 2 bases at J, leaving 4 bases unmatched. CDR3 in DNA: TGCGCCAGCAGCTTGGGTGGGACAGAGAACTATGGCTACACCTTC. Encoded protein: CASSLGGTENYGYTF.

The rearrangement links TRBV25-1 to TRBJ1-2, with no clear D. V was cut by 6 bases and J by 5 bases, with 10 bases left in between. Germline CDR1 and CDR2: MGHDK and SYGVNS. The CDR3 consists of 12 residues. Written as DNA, the CDR3 is TGTGCCAGCAGGCTGGCAGGATATGGCTACACCTTC. Translation gives CASRLAGYGYTF.

This clone appeared a few times. CDR3 DNA: TGTGCCAGCAGTGACACAGCCTCTAGCACAGATACGCAGTATTTT. Amino acid sequence: CASSDTASSTDTQYF. J is TRBJ2-3 and V is TRBV27; unclear D gene. The length of the CDR3 is 15 residues. Germline CDR1 and CDR2: MNHEY and SMNVEV (reference sequence). V lost 5 bases and J 0 bases, leaving 12 bases between the germline ends.

The V gene is TRBV27, the J gene TRBJ2-1, with a tentative D call TRBD2 (5 bases). The CDR3 totals 15 residues. The V end lost 9 bases, the J end lost 6 bases, and 21 bases lay between the germline ends. Germline V gene lookup returns CDR1 MNHEY and CDR2 SMNVEV (reference sequence). CDR3: CASLLSGPLSNEQFF. In nucleotides, the CDR3 is TGTGCCAGTCTTCTCAGCGGTCCCCTCAGCAATGAGCAGTTCTTC.

The chain is built from TRBV6-1 and TRBJ2-2; D is uncertain. V lost 1 base to trimming and J lost 5 bases, with 5 bases between them. The CDR3 runs to 13 residues. Germline V gene data show CDR1 as MNHNS and CDR2 as SASEGT. The CDR3 is CASSEVATGELFF. CDR3 DNA sequence: TGTGCCAGCAGTGAAGTGGCTACCGGGGAGCTGTTTTTT.

This clone was detected once. The chain uses TRBV5-6 and TRBJ2-1; D remains unclear. The CDR3 totals 13 residues. Germline V gene data show CDR1 as SGHDT and CDR2 as YYEEEE. V lost 4 bases and J 12 bases, leaving 17 bases between the germline ends. The CDR3 sequence: CASSTRTVNRQFF. In nucleotides, the CDR3 is TGTGCCAGCAGCACACGGACGGTCAACCGGCAGTTCTTC.

CDR3 nucleotide sequence: TGTGCCAGCAGTTGGTACAGGGCTGGGGTCAATCAGCCCCAGCATTTT. The encoded protein is CASSWYRAGVNQPQHF. The chain carries TRBV28 and TRBJ1-5; perhaps TRBD1 as D (6 bases). V gave up 4 bases and J gave up 3 bases, with 16 bases separating them. In germline, CDR1 is MDHEN, CDR2 SYDVKM. This CDR3 has 16 residues.

The V call is TRBV9, the J call TRBJ2-2; perhaps D is TRBD1 or TRBD2 (5 bases each). Germline V lookup: CDR1 SGDLS, CDR2 YYNGEE. The CDR3 covers 15 residues. Trimming stripped 3 bases from V and 4 bases from J, with 13 bases between. CDR3 DNA: TGTGCCAGCAGCGCCACAGGAGGAGTCACCGGGGAGCTGTTTTTT. It is translated as CASSATGGVTGELFF.

This clone was recorded only once. The chain employs TRBV29-1 and TRBJ2-1; D gene unclear. Trimming pared 6 bases from V and 7 bases from J, leaving 7 bases between. Germline CDR1 is SQVTM and CDR2 is ANQGSEA. The CDR3 runs 10 residues. This CDR3 is CSVRPNEQFF. The CDR3 nucleotides are TGCAGCGTCCGCCCTAATGAGCAGTTCTTC.

The chain joins TRBV4-3 to TRBJ2-5; either TRBD1 or TRBD2 may fit D (5 bases each). The CDR3 covers 15 residues. The V end lost 1 base, the J end lost 5 bases, and 14 bases lay between the germline ends. The germline CDR1 and CDR2 sequences are LGHNA and YSLEER. CDR3 in amino acids: CASSQGLGVQETQYF. As DNA, the CDR3 is TGCGCCAGCAGCCAAGGGTTGGGGGTACAGGAGACCCAGTACTTC.

About this clone itself: An end of the junction does not agree with germline; a read error may underlie this. This chain uses TRBV30 with TRBJ1-1; a weak D match, TRBD1 (6 bases). The CDR3 covers 14 residues. Germline lookup yields CDR1 GTSNPN and CDR2 SVGIG (reference sequence). The CDR3 bases are TGTGCCTGGAGTGTGGGGACACCGAACATTGAAGCTTTCTTT. It translates to CAWSVGTPNIEAFF. Complete variable domain (other parts from reference TRBV30 and TRBJ1-1): SQTIHQWPATLVQPVGSPLSLECTVEGTSNPNLYWYRQAAGRGLQLLFYSVGIGQISSEVPQNLSASRPQDRQFILSSKKLLLSDSGFYLCAWSVGTPNIEAFFGQGTRLTVV.

V usage is TRBV19 and J usage is TRBJ2-6; 9 bases fit TRBD1. V trimming: 4 bases; J trimming: 0 bases; junction bases outside the gene matches: 4. CDR3 length equals 17 residues. In germline, CDR1 is LNHDA, CDR2 SQIVND (reference sequence). The DNA of the CDR3 is TGTGCCAGTAGTAGGGGACAGGGTCCCTCTGGGGCCAACGTCCTGACTTTC. Amino acid sequence: CASSRGQGPSGANVLTF.

The chain combines TRBV6-5 with TRBJ1-1; no definite D call. The CDR3 spans 16 residues. V lost 0 bases and J lost 5, with 16 bases in between. Germline V gene lookup returns CDR1 MNHEY and CDR2 SVGAGI. In nucleotides, the CDR3 is TGTGCCAGCAGTTACTCGACGTGGGAAATTGGGACTGAAGCTTTCTTT. Its protein is CASSYSTWEIGTEAFF.

The table lists this clone with a few counts. The rearrangement joins TRBV28 to TRBJ2-7; TRBD2 might be the D (5 bases). V lost 2 bases and J lost 0, with 17 bases in between. Germline-derived CDR1 and CDR2 are MDHEN and SYDVKM. The CDR3 loop spans 17 amino acids. The CDR3 region has the DNA TGTGCCAGCAGTTTAGGAACGAAAGGACTCAGCTCCTACGAGCAGTACTTC. It encodes CASSLGTKGLSSYEQYF.

This clone was picked up one time. The chain recombines TRBV5-1 with TRBJ2-1; TRBD2 aligns across 9 bases. Germline V lookup: CDR1 SGHRS, CDR2 YFSETQ. This CDR3 region has 16 residues. With V trimmed by 3 bases and J by 2 bases, 6 bases remained unmatched. The CDR3 bases are TGCGCCAGCAGCTATTTCCCTAGCGGGACCTACAATGAGCAGTTCTTC. This sequence encodes CASSYFPSGTYNEQFF.